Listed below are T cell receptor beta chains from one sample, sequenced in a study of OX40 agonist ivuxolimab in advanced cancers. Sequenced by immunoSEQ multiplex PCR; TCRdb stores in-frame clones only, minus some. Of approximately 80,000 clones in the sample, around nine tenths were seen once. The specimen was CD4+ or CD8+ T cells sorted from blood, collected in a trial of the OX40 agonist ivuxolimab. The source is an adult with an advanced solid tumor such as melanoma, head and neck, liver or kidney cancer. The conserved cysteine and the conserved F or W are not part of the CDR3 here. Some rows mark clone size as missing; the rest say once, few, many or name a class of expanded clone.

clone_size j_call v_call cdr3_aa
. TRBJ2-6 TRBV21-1 ASLTLSGANVLT
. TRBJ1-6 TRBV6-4 ASSQDRNSPLH
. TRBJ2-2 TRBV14 ASSQGASLPPTGELF
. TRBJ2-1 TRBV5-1 ASSLPPQNEQF
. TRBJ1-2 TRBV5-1 ASSLVPELNYGYT
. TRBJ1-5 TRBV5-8 ASSGGTVSNQPQH
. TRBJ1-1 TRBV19 ASKARGWSGEAF
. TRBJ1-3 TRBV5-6 ASSLVSDTGIY
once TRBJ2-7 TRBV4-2 ASSQEASVGQY
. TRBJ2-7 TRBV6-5 ASSYEGQGFFYEQY
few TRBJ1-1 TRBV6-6 ASSLKGTEAF
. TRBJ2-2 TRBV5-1 ASSSQGSANTGELF
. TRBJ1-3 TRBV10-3 ATRGSARFGNTIY
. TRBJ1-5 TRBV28 ASSLGGGGNQPQH
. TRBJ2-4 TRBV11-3 ASSLGLAGAKNIQY
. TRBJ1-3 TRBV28 ASSLGRSGNTIY
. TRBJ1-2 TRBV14 ASSRTQGANYGYT
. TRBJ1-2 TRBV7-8 ASRGGQLNYGYT
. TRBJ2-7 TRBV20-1 SANSGLEQY
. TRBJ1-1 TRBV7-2 ASSLLLDSEAF
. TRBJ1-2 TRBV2 ASSEAGVTGIYT
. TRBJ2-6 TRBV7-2 ASSLGQGSSGANVLT
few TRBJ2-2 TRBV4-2 ASSLFVNTGELF
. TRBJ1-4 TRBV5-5 ASSPGTGEANEKLF
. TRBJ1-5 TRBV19 ASSIAGNQPQH
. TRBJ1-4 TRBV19 ASSETPEYNEKLF
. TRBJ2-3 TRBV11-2 ASSPLAGVPDTQY
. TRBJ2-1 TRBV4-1 ASSLRLAGGTAQF
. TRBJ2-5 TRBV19 ASSIQRQETQY
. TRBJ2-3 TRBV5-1 ASSPVLAGGGDTQY
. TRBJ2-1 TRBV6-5 ASSPFHEQF
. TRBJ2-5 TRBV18 ASSPPSRTETQY
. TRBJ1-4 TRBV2 ASSIQGRGDEKLF
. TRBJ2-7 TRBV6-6 AGRDRVSYEQY
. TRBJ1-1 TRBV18 ASSPLTGLGTEAF
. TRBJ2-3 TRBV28 ASSLMGRGEDTQY
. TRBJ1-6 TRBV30 AWSGASGPLH
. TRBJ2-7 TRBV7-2 ASSSQYAGGEQY
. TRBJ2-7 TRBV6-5 ASSEYEQY
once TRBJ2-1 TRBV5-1 ASSLGTVYNEQF
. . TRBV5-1 ASSWTAGAAGTTSSYEQY
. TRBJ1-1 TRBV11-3 ASSVQAGTEAF
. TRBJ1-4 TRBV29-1 SVTHRADNEKLF
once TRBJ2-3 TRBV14 ASSQTGTMRRAIDTQY
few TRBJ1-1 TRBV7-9 ASSFQDVNTEAF
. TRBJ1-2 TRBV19 ASSILSGNYGYT